This is a list of T cell receptor beta chains from one sample in a study of blood T cell repertoires in COVID-19. The assay was immunoSEQ multiplex PCR, and TCRdb's table has in-frame clones only and misses some. Of roughly 160,000 clones listed, approximately 91% are singletons. Sequencing was performed on peripheral blood. The source of these receptors is a young man with acute or convalescent COVID-19. The CDR3 runs from the conserved cysteine through the conserved F or W. The D gene is left open where the match is weak. Clone size is shown for a subset of rows, as once, few, many or a class of expanded clone.

. | TRBD1 | TRBJ1-6 | TRBV9 | TGTGCCAGCAGCGGATCGACAGGGGGATTGGACATATGGAGGGAATCACCCCTCCACTTT | CASSGSTGGLDIWRESPLHF
once | TRBD1 | TRBJ1-3 | TRBV5-8 | TGTGCCAGCCGCTGGGACAGATTCTCTGGAAACACCATATATTTT | CASRWDRFSGNTIYF
. | . | TRBJ2-1 | TRBV21-1 | TGTGCCAGCAGCAAAGAGTTCGGTTTCCCGGGACAGGGGGCAAACAATGAGCAGTTCTTC | CASSKEFGFPGQGANNEQFF
once | TRBD2 | TRBJ2-7 | TRBV7-2 | TGTGCCAGCAGCTTAGGTCTATTACTAGCGGAAGACGAGCAGTACTTC | CASSLGLLLAEDEQYF
. | . | TRBJ2-1 | TRBV5-1 | TGCGCCAGCAGCTTAGGGGGCTCCTACAATGAGCAGTTCTTC | CASSLGGSYNEQFF
. | . | TRBJ2-2 | TRBV2 | TGTGCCAGCAGTAACGGCGGGGGCCGCACGAACACCGGGGAGCTGTTTTTT | CASSNGGGRTNTGELFF
few | TRBD2 | TRBJ2-2 | TRBV12-5 | TGTGCTAGTGGTTTGCGGGGACTAGCGGGACATTTCACCGGGGAGCTGTTTTTT | CASGLRGLAGHFTGELFF
. | . | TRBJ1-2 | TRBV6-5 | TGTGCCAGCAGTTACCTGGTAGGGGGTGGCGGCTACACCTTC | CASSYLVGGGGYTF
. | . | TRBJ1-1 | TRBV27 | TGTGCCACCAGCTCCCTCAGGGTGTTCAACACTGAAGCTTTCTTT | CATSSLRVFNTEAFF
. | . | TRBJ1-2 | TRBV5-6 | TGTGCCAGCAGCCCGGAGAAGAGACCGCCCTATGGCTACACCTTC | CASSPEKRPPYGYTF
. | . | TRBJ1-5 | TRBV21-1 | TGTGCCAGCAGCAAAGGTGGCCGTAATCAGCCCCAGCATTTT | CASSKGGRNQPQHF
. | . | TRBJ1-4 | TRBV6-6 | TGTGCCAGCAGTCCTCCCGCCCCCGGGACTAATGAAAAACTGTTTTTT | CASSPPAPGTNEKLFF
. | TRBD2 | TRBJ2-4 | TRBV4-1 | TGCGCCAGCAGCCAGGATGGCGAACTAGCGGGACCCAAAAACATTCAGTACTTC | CASSQDGELAGPKNIQYF
. | . | TRBJ1-4 | TRBV13 | TGTGCCAGCAGCCCCGGTCTCTCGGGTCCTGGGAATGAAAAACTGTTTTTT | CASSPGLSGPGNEKLFF
few | TRBD1 | TRBJ1-2 | TRBV19 | TGTGCCAGCTCGGTAGCAGGGGGTCCCTATGGCTACACCTTC | CASSVAGGPYGYTF
. | . | TRBJ1-1 | TRBV10-3 | TGTGCCATCAGTGGTGGAGGGAGGACTGAAGCTTTCTTT | CAISGGGRTEAFF
once | . | TRBJ1-6 | TRBV27 | TGTGCCAGCAGTTGGACAGTTAAGGATTCACCCCTCCACTTT | CASSWTVKDSPLHF
. | . | TRBJ1-3 | TRBV2 | TGTGCCAGCAGTGAAGTGGACAGTGCTGGAAACACCATATATTTT | CASSEVDSAGNTIYF
. | . | TRBJ2-3 | TRBV10-2 | TGCGCCAGCAGTGAGTCCAGACCGGGACTCGTCACAGATACGCAGTATTTT | CASSESRPGLVTDTQYF
. | TRBD1 | TRBJ1-1 | TRBV7-9 | TGTGCCAGCAGCTTGGGACAGGCCCTGAACACTGAAGCTTTCTTT | CASSLGQALNTEAFF
once | TRBD1 | TRBJ1-6 | TRBV6-1 | TGTGCCAGCAGTGAAGCGGACAGGGCGAGGCCCTATAATTCACCCCTCCACTTT | CASSEADRARPYNSPLHF
. | TRBD1 | TRBJ1-6 | TRBV18 | TGTGCCAGCTCACCACCCACAGGGGTAAATTCACCCCTCCACTTT | CASSPPTGVNSPLHF
. | TRBD1 | TRBJ2-2 | TRBV24-1 | TGTGCCACCAGTGATGGACAGGGGGAGTACACCGGGGAGCTGTTTTTT | CATSDGQGEYTGELFF
. | . | TRBJ2-4 | TRBV6-5 | TGTGCCAGCAGTTACTCCGGGGTGGAAAACATTCAGTACTTC | CASSYSGVENIQYF
. | . | TRBJ1-5 | TRBV2 | TGTGCCAGCAGTCCGGGGATCAATCAGCCCCAGCATTTT | CASSPGINQPQHF
. | . | TRBJ1-1 | TRBV6-1 | TGTGCCAGCAGTGATCGATTAGGGGGGGTTATAATGAACACTGAAGCTTTCTTT | CASSDRLGGVIMNTEAFF
. | TRBD1 | TRBJ1-3 | TRBV5-1 | TGCGCCAGCAGCCGGGACAGGGGGCCTGGAAACACCATATATTTT | CASSRDRGPGNTIYF
. | TRBD1 | TRBJ1-4 | TRBV4-2 | TGTGCCAGCAGCCAAGTCACAGGGGGAACTAATGAAAAACTGTTTTTT | CASSQVTGGTNEKLFF
. | . | TRBJ2-7 | TRBV25-1 | TGTGCCAGCAGTGATAGCTTTGGGGACACGTTCTACGAGCAGTACTTC | CASSDSFGDTFYEQYF
. | . | TRBJ1-2 | TRBV30 | TGTGCCTGGTTCGGACCCGGGGGTAACTATGGCTACACCTTC | CAWFGPGGNYGYTF
once | TRBD1 | TRBJ1-3 | TRBV12-3/TRBV12-4 | TGTGCCAGCAGCACAGGGGTTAGAAACACCATATATTTT | CASSTGVRNTIYF
. | TRBD1 | TRBJ1-1 | TRBV27 | TGTGCCAGCAGTTTTCGGACAGGGAGGAACACTGAAGCTTTCTTT | CASSFRTGRNTEAFF
. | . | TRBJ2-2 | TRBV3-1/TRBV3-2 | TGTGCCAGCAGCGCCAGGGTTAACACCGGGGAGCTGTTTTTT | CASSARVNTGELFF